These T cell receptor beta chains were read from a single sample in a study of memory CD4+ T cells and cytomegalovirus serostatus. Clones were sequenced by immunoSEQ multiplex PCR, and TCRdb holds only the in-frame ones, with some missing. Of tens of thousands of clones detected, about 76% appear once; the ten largest clones hold over 0.55%. The sample was memory CD4+ T cells from blood. Receptors were obtained from an adult in good health and CMV-seronegative. Some clones in this sample may be carry-over from other donors' samples. Both conserved end residues are part of each CDR3. The D gene is left open where the match is weak. Size is stated for part of the rows, as once, few or many counts, or as a class when the clone is expanded.

J gene	clone size	CDR3 length	D gene	V gene	CDR3 DNA	CDR3 protein
TRBJ2-7	-	18	TRBD2	TRBV4-2	TGTGCCAGCAGCCAAGCCGCTACGGCGGGGGGCACCTCCTACGAGCAGTACTTC	CASSQAATAGGTSYEQYF
TRBJ1-2	-	14	-	TRBV11-2	TGTGCCAGCAGCGCGGACAGATCTAACTATGGCTACACCTTC	CASSADRSNYGYTF
TRBJ2-6	-	14	-	TRBV5-1	TGCGCCAGCACCTTTACCTCTGGGGCCAACGTCCTGACTTTC	CASTFTSGANVLTF
TRBJ1-2	few	14	-	TRBV4-3	TGCGCCAGCAGCCAAGTCCAGAAGGGTCGTGGCTACACCTTC	CASSQVQKGRGYTF
TRBJ1-6	few	15	TRBD1	TRBV5-1	TGCGCCAGCAGCTTGAAGGGACAGGGAAGTTCACCCCTCCACTTT	CASSLKGQGSSPLHF
TRBJ1-1	few	14	-	TRBV7-9	TGTGCCAGCAGCCAAGACTGGGTCGGCACTGAAGCTTTCTTT	CASSQDWVGTEAFF
TRBJ2-2	-	15	-	TRBV11-2	TGTGCCAGCAGCCCGTCCGGGACGCTTAGGGGGGAGCTGTTTTTT	CASSPSGTLRGELFF
TRBJ2-1	-	15	TRBD2	TRBV6-5	TGTGCCAGCAGTAAACTAGCGGGGGCCGGCAATGAGCAGTTCTTC	CASSKLAGAGNEQFF
TRBJ2-1	-	14	TRBD1	TRBV19	TGTGCCAGTAGGAGGACAGGGGATGGCAATGAGCAGTTCTTC	CASRRTGDGNEQFF
TRBJ2-7	-	15	-	TRBV7-2	TGTGCCAGCAGCCGGAATATGGGGGGTTCCTACGAGCAGTACTTC	CASSRNMGGSYEQYF
TRBJ1-1	-	16	TRBD1	TRBV2	TGTGCCAGCAGTCCCGGGACAGGCACGTCCTGGGTTGAAGCTTTCTTT	CASSPGTGTSWVEAFF
TRBJ1-1	-	14	-	TRBV6-6	TGTGCCAGCAGTTACTCTCTGATAAAGAGTGAAGCTTTCTTT	CASSYSLIKSEAFF
TRBJ2-7	-	11	-	TRBV5-6	TGTGCCAGCAGCAGACGCTACGAGCAGTACTTC	CASSRRYEQYF
TRBJ2-7	few	13	TRBD1	TRBV6-5	TGTGCCAGCAGTGCGGGACAGGACTACGAGCAGTACTTC	CASSAGQDYEQYF
TRBJ2-7	-	15	TRBD2	TRBV2	TGTGCCAGCAGTCCGACTAGCGGGTCGTCCTACGAGCAGTACTTC	CASSPTSGSSYEQYF
TRBJ2-2	once	15	-	TRBV5-1	TGCGCCAGCAGCCTACGTACGGACCGTTCCGGGGAGCTGTTTTTT	CASSLRTDRSGELFF
TRBJ1-2	-	13	-	TRBV5-1	TGCGCCAGCAGCTTTTCAGGGAACTATGGCTACACCTTC	CASSFSGNYGYTF
TRBJ1-5	-	12	-	TRBV5-8	TGTGCCAGCAGCTTGCACAATCAGCCCCAGCATTTT	CASSLHNQPQHF
TRBJ2-7	-	13	TRBD1	TRBV2	TGTGCCAGCAGTTTGGACAGGGAAGGCGAGCAGTACTTC	CASSLDREGEQYF
TRBJ2-1	-	16	TRBD1	TRBV18	TGTGCCAGCTCACCACCGGGACAGGGCAGCGGGAATGAGCAGTTCTTC	CASSPPGQGSGNEQFF
TRBJ1-1	few	14	-	TRBV30	TGTGCCTGGAGTGTAGGGAGCCAGAACACTGAAGCTTTCTTT	CAWSVGSQNTEAFF
TRBJ2-3	-	17	TRBD2	TRBV4-2	TGTGCCAGCAGTTACGCTCGACAGCCCACCGGGGGGGATACGCAGTATTTT	CASSYARQPTGGDTQYF
TRBJ2-1	-	15	TRBD2	TRBV9	TGTGCCAGCAGCGCCGGGACTAGCGGGGGGGTTGAGCAGTTCTTC	CASSAGTSGGVEQFF
TRBJ2-7	-	12	-	TRBV7-8	TGTGCCACCGGGCGAGGGGCCTACGAGCAGTACTTC	CATGRGAYEQYF
TRBJ1-2	-	13	TRBD1	TRBV25-1	TGTGCCAGCAGTCCGGGACAGGGGGTTATCTACACCTTC	CASSPGQGVIYTF
TRBJ2-5	-	14	-	TRBV6-5	TGTGCCAGCAGTGGGTGGGCAGGTCAGGAGACCCAGTACTTC	CASSGWAGQETQYF
TRBJ1-2	-	13	-	TRBV19	TGTGCCAGCAGGGACTTGGGGCTTGAGGGCTACACCTTC	CASRDLGLEGYTF
TRBJ2-5	once	14	-	TRBV29-1	TGCAGCGTTGATTTGTCGGGAGCCCAAGAGACCCAGTACTTC	CSVDLSGAQETQYF
TRBJ1-4	few	14	-	TRBV6-5	TGTGCCAGCAAAATAGACGCAACTAATGAAAAACTGTTTTTT	CASKIDATNEKLFF
TRBJ1-1	few	13	TRBD1	TRBV5-1	TGCGCCAGCAGCTTGGGGACAGGGGGTGAAGCTTTCTTT	CASSLGTGGEAFF
TRBJ2-5	-	16	TRBD2	TRBV2	TGTGCCAGCAGTTCCAGTGCGGGACTAGCGGGAGAGACCCAGTACTTC	CASSSSAGLAGETQYF
TRBJ1-2	once	11	-	TRBV20-1	TGCAGTAGAAAAGACGACTATGGCTACACCTTC	CSRKDDYGYTF
TRBJ1-5	-	13	-	TRBV10-3	TGTGCCATCAGTTTGGATAGCAATCAGCCCCAGCATTTT	CAISLDSNQPQHF
TRBJ2-7	once	14	TRBD1	TRBV7-8	TGTGCCAGCAGCACAGGGACAGGGGTCTACGAGCAGTACTTC	CASSTGTGVYEQYF
TRBJ2-3	-	12	-	TRBV28	TGTGCCAGCAGTTTAGAAACAGGAACGCAGTATTTT	CASSLETGTQYF
TRBJ2-3	-	18	TRBD2	TRBV7-2	TGTGCCAGCAGCCGAACCCCTTACCGGGGGGGTTACACAGATACGCAGTATTTT	CASSRTPYRGGYTDTQYF
TRBJ2-1	-	14	-	TRBV10-1	TGCGCCAGCAGTGATGGTTTCAGCAGGGATGAGCAGTTCTTC	CASSDGFSRDEQFF
TRBJ1-3	-	13	-	TRBV29-1	TGCAGCGTTGGCGAGACCGCCGGAAACACCATATATTTT	CSVGETAGNTIYF
TRBJ1-5	-	15	-	TRBV28	TGTGCCAGCAGTTTATTCGGGCAGGGAAATCAGCCCCAGCATTTT	CASSLFGQGNQPQHF
TRBJ1-2	few	14	-	TRBV4-2	TGTGCCAGCAGCCCACCTGGAACCAACTATGGCTACACCTTC	CASSPPGTNYGYTF
TRBJ2-7	-	12	-	TRBV10-3	TGTGCCATCACCGGGGACGACTACGAGCAGTACTTC	CAITGDDYEQYF
TRBJ1-2	-	13	-	TRBV5-1	TGCGCCAGCAGCTCTGCAGGGGACTATGGCTACACCTTC	CASSSAGDYGYTF
TRBJ2-5	-	18	-	TRBV4-1	TGCGCCAGCAGCCACGGAATACAAGCGGGCGCCGGAGGGGAGACCCAGTACTTC	CASSHGIQAGAGGETQYF
TRBJ2-5	-	12	-	TRBV6-5	TGTGCCAGCAGTTACTCCCAGGGAGAGAAGTACTTC	CASSYSQGEKYF
TRBJ1-6	-	14	-	TRBV14	TGTGCCAGCAGCCAAGCGGGACGGGGGTCACCCCTCCACTTT	CASSQAGRGSPLHF
TRBJ1-1	-	15	-	TRBV4-2	TGTGCCAGCAGCCAGACCCTACAGGGGAACACTGAAGCTTTCTTT	CASSQTLQGNTEAFF
TRBJ1-1	-	14	-	TRBV19	TGTGCCAGTAGGCCAGAGGGGAGGTTAACTGAAGCTTTCTTT	CASRPEGRLTEAFF